This passage covers 22 T cell receptor beta chains from one sample sequenced in a study of shared clonotypes between healthy human individuals. The repertoire was sequenced with immunoSEQ multiplex PCR; TCRdb's copy has only in-frame clones and lacks some. The profile shows about 700,000 clones, around 90% of them singletons. Naive CD8 isolation took CD45RO-negative cells positively selected for CCR7 and excluded terminally differentiated effector memory CD45RA+ cells. Sequencing was done on a sample of naive CD8+ T cells sorted from blood. Receptors were obtained from a man aged 30 to 45 in good health.

The chain carries TRBV27 and TRBJ1-5; D may be TRBD1 (5 bases). V was clipped by 6 bases and J by 3 bases, with 9 bases between them. The germline CDR1 and CDR2 sequences are MNHEY and SMNVEV (reference sequence). This CDR3 region has 13 residues. For the CDR3, the DNA is TGTGCCAGCAGGCGGGGCCCCAATCAGCCCCAGCATTTT. Its protein is CASRRGPNQPQHF.

The V and J genes are TRBV27 and TRBJ2-1; no firm D call. The germline CDR1 and CDR2 sequences are MNHEY and SMNVEV (reference sequence). This CDR3 comprises 16 residues. The V gene lost 4 bases and the J gene lost 0 bases, with 13 bases spanning the gap. The CDR3 sequence is CASSSQVPSSYNEQFF. The CDR3, as DNA: TGTGCCAGCAGTTCTCAGGTCCCTAGCTCCTACAATGAGCAGTTCTTC.

V is TRBV29-1 and J is TRBJ2-3; D gene ambiguous. Germline V gene data show CDR1 as SQVTM and CDR2 as ANQGSEA. The CDR3 length is 14 residues. The ends were cut back, 7 bases at V and 2 bases at J, with 16 bases in the middle. CDR3 coding DNA: TGCAGCGCCCTTCCTCGAGCTCCCACAGATACGCAGTATTTT. Its protein is CSALPRAPTDTQYF.

The rearrangement joins TRBV4-1 to TRBJ1-4; no reliable D call. CDR3 size: 13 residues. Germline loops: CDR1 MGHRA, CDR2 YSYEKL. V was trimmed by 1 base and J by 2 bases, leaving 2 bases between them. CDR3 DNA: TGCGCCAGCAGCCAAGCTACTAATGAAAAACTGTTTTTT. It encodes CASSQATNEKLFF.

This chain uses TRBV27 with TRBJ1-2; D gene ambiguous. Germline CDR1 reads MNHEY; CDR2 reads SMNVEV (reference sequence). Trimming removed 6 bases from V and 4 bases from J, with 12 bases in between. The CDR3 sequence is 13 residues long. CDR3 amino acids: CASSDRISYGYTF. In nucleotides, the CDR3 is TGTGCCAGCAGCGACCGGATTAGCTATGGCTACACCTTC.

V and J are TRBV7-9 and TRBJ2-5, with 8 bases fitting TRBD2. V shed 4 bases and J 2 bases; nucleotides not matched to a gene: 9. Germline CDR1 SEHNR, CDR2 FQNEAQ (reference sequence). The CDR3 is 16 amino acids. This CDR3 is CASSSPPTGGQETQYF. CDR3 nucleotides: TGTGCCAGCAGCTCCCCCCCTACGGGAGGGCAAGAGACCCAGTACTTC.

The chain uses TRBV7-9 and TRBJ2-5; 7 bases are a match to TRBD1. There are 17 residues in the CDR3. V trimming: 3 bases; J trimming: 2 bases; junction bases outside the gene matches: 12. Germline-derived CDR1 and CDR2 are SEHNR and FQNEAQ (reference sequence). The CDR3 bases are TGTGCCAGCAGCTTTGCCATGGAAGACAGGGATCAAGAGACCCAGTACTTC. This encodes CASSFAMEDRDQETQYF.

V is TRBV6-5 and J is TRBJ2-1; no clear D gene. The germline V gene has CDR1 MNHEY and CDR2 SVGAGI. Between the trimmed V and J ends, which lost 2 bases and 10 bases, there was a span of 6 bases. The CDR3 sequence is 11 residues long. The CDR3 protein is CASSYNFEQFF. The CDR3 coding sequence is TGTGCCAGCAGTTACAATTTCGAGCAGTTCTTC.

The chain has TRBV7-9 and TRBJ2-7; D unresolved. Germline V gene sequence: CDR1 SEHNR, CDR2 FQNEAQ (reference sequence). The CDR3 is made up of 15 amino acids. Trimming stripped 0 bases from V and 2 bases from J, with 11 bases between. In DNA form, the CDR3 reads TGTGCCAGCAGCTTAGCGCGGAAGGGCCCCTACGAGCAGTACTTC. Residues: CASSLARKGPYEQYF.

The chain joins TRBV28 to TRBJ2-1; D assignment may be TRBD1 or TRBD2 (5 bases each). Trimming shortened V by 3 bases and J by 5 bases, and 14 bases separated the two germline ends. There are 15 residues in the CDR3. Germline CDR1 and CDR2: MDHEN and SYDVKM. CDR3 DNA sequence: TGTGCCAGCAGTTTTTTGGTAGGGGACCACAATGAGCAGTTCTTC. Amino acid sequence: CASSFLVGDHNEQFF.

In DNA, the CDR3 is TGCAGCGCCGAGGGACAGTCCTACGAGCAGTACTTC. It encodes CSAEGQSYEQYF. The chain couples TRBV29-1 to TRBJ2-7; TRBD1 matches at 7 bases. Germline CDR1 reads SQVTM; CDR2 reads ANQGSEA. With 7 bases clipped from V and 1 base from J, the junction kept 4 bases outside the gene matches. The CDR3 contains 12 residues.

The genes are TRBV15 and TRBJ2-1; 12 positions match TRBD2. The CDR3 contains 16 residues. The trim removed 2 bases at V and 4 bases at J, leaving 3 bases unmatched. Germline V gene data show CDR1 as LNHNV and CDR2 as YYDKDF (reference sequence). CDR3 nucleotides: TGTGCCACCAGCAGATTTGGACTAGCGGGATACAATGAGCAGTTCTTC. This codes for CATSRFGLAGYNEQFF.

The rearrangement links TRBV6-5 to TRBJ2-1; 9 bases fit TRBD2. The junction had 7 bases not matched to a gene; V was cut back by 6 bases and J by 4 bases. CDR1 and CDR2 from the germline V gene are MNHEY and SVGAGI. The CDR3 loop spans 15 amino acids. In nucleotides, the CDR3 is TGTGCCAGCAGAGAACTAGCGGGTCCTTACAATGAGCAGTTCTTC. Amino acid sequence: CASRELAGPYNEQFF.

The chain employs TRBV4-1 and TRBJ2-7; 7 positions agree with TRBD2. This CDR3 comprises 17 residues. The germline V gene encodes CDR1 MGHRA and CDR2 YSYEKL. After removal of 2 bases from V and 1 base from J, the junction contained 11 bases not matched to a gene. DNA for the CDR3: TGCGCCAGCAGCCAAATCGAGGTAGCGGGCTTATCCTACGAGCAGTACTTC. Encoded protein: CASSQIEVAGLSYEQYF.

This sequence joins TRBV2 and TRBJ1-1; D is uncertain. V was trimmed by 2 bases and J by 0 bases, leaving 19 bases between them. Germline lookup yields CDR1 SNHLY and CDR2 FYNNEI. The CDR3 totals 18 residues. The CDR3, as DNA: TGTGCCAGCAGTGAACAGAGCTTACGCTACCACATGAACACTGAAGCTTTCTTT. Translated, it gives CASSEQSLRYHMNTEAFF.

The chain couples TRBV27 to TRBJ2-1; the match to TRBD2 covers 7 bases. CDR1 MNHEY and CDR2 SMNVEV come from the germline V gene (reference sequence). The CDR3 is 15 residues long. V trimming: 4 bases; J trimming: 3 bases; junction bases outside the gene matches: 6. CDR3 loop: CASSSAGVNYNEQFF. As DNA, the CDR3 is TGTGCCAGCAGTTCGGCGGGAGTTAACTACAATGAGCAGTTCTTC.

As concerns this clone: This CDR3 is also generated by other DNA sequences in the sample. The V call is TRBV29-1, the J call TRBJ2-2, with D perhaps TRBD2 (5 bases). This CDR3 region has 13 residues. Trimming cost V 4 bases and J 1 base, with 7 bases left between them. Germline CDR1 SQVTM, CDR2 ANQGSEA. In DNA, the CDR3 is TGCAGCGTTGGACGGGAGAACACCGGGGAGCTGTTTTTT. Translating gives CSVGRENTGELFF.

This clone came up once. V usage is TRBV2 and J usage is TRBJ1-1; no reliable D call. Trimming cost V 7 bases and J 7 bases, with 16 bases left between them. This CDR3 has 13 residues. Germline V gene sequence: CDR1 SNHLY, CDR2 FYNNEI. The CDR3 nucleotides are TGTGCCAGCAACGGGGTTATCGGGGATGAAGCTTTCTTT. This sequence encodes CASNGVIGDEAFF.

This sequence joins TRBV11-2 and TRBJ1-1; maybe TRBD1 (6 bases). The CDR3 consists of 16 residues. V was shortened by 6 bases and J by 1 base, with 18 bases between the two germline ends. The germline gives CDR1 SGHAT, CDR2 FQNNGV. Here the CDR3 DNA reads TGTGCCAGCAGACGACCACCGGACAGCCAGAACACTGAAGCTTTCTTT. Translated: CASRRPPDSQNTEAFF.

The V gene is TRBV9, the J gene TRBJ2-1; D is undetermined. The length of the CDR3 is 13 residues. Germline CDR1 is SGDLS and CDR2 is YYNGEE. The V and J ends lost 0 bases and 8 bases respectively, with 9 bases between them. The chain's CDR3 is CASSVVAGYEQFF. The CDR3 bases are TGTGCCAGCAGCGTAGTGGCTGGGTATGAGCAGTTCTTC.

This chain uses TRBV7-3 with TRBJ2-1; D possibly corresponds to TRBD1 (6 bases). Germline CDR1 and CDR2: SGHTA and FQGTGA. With 6 bases removed from V and 14 bases from J, the gap between germline ends came to 23 bases. The CDR3 extends over 14 amino acids. Written as DNA, the CDR3 is TGTGCCAGCAGTCCAGGGGACATCCACCCCGTAAAGTTCTTC. Its protein is CASSPGDIHPVKFF.

The rearrangement joins TRBV2 to TRBJ1-1; no clear D. Looked up from germline, CDR1 is SNHLY and CDR2 is FYNNEI. The CDR3 contains 14 residues. The V and J ends lost 5 bases and 11 bases respectively, with 21 bases between them. This chain's CDR3 is CASSPEFSSREAFF. The CDR3 DNA is TGTGCCAGCAGTCCCGAATTCTCCTCTCGAGAGGCTTTCTTT. Full variable domain (missing parts from reference TRBV2 and TRBJ1-1): EPEVTQTPSHQVTQMGQEVILRCVPISNHLYFYWYRQILGQKVEFLVSFYNNEISEKSEIFDDQFSVERPDGSNFTLKIRSTKLEDSAMYFCASSPEFSSREAFFGQGTRLTVV.